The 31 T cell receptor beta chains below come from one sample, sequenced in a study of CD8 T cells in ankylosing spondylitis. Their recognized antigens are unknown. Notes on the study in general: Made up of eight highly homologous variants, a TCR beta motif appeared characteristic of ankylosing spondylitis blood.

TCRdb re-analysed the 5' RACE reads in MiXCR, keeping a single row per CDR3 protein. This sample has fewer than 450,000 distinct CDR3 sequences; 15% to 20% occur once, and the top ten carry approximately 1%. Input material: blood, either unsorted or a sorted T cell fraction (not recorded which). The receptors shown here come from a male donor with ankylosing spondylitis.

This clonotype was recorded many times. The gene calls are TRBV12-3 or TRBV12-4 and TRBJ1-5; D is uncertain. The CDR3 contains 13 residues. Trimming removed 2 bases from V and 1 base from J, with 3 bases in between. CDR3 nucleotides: TGTGCCAGCAGTTTAACCAGCAATCAGCCCCAGCATTTT. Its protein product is CASSLTSNQPQHF.

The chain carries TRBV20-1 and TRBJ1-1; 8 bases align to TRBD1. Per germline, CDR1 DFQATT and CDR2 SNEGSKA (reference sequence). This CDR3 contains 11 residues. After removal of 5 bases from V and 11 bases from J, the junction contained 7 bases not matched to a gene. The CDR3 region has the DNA TGCAGTGCTTCAGACAGGGGTGGGGCTTTCTTT. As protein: CSASDRGGAFF.

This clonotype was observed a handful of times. Here the CDR3 DNA reads TGTGCTAGTGGTTCAGGGACTAGCGAGTATACGCAGTATTTT. It codes for CASGSGTSEYTQYF. This chain links TRBV12-5 with TRBJ2-3, with 10 bases that match TRBD2. The trim removed 4 bases at V and 7 bases at J, leaving 5 bases unmatched. CDR3 length equals 14 residues. Germline V gene data show CDR1 as LGHNT and CDR2 as FRNRAP.

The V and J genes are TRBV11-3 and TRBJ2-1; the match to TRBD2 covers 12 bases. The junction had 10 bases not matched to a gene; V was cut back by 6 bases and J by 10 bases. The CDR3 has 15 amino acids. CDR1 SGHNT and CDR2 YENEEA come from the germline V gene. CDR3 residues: CASRGSSGGAREQFF. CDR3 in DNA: TGTGCCAGCAGGGGATCTAGCGGGGGGGCCAGGGAGCAGTTCTTC.

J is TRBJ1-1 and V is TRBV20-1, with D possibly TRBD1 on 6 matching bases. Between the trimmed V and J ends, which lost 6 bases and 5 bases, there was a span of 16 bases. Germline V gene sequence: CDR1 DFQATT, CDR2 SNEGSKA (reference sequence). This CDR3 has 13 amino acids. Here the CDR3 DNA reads TGCAGTGCGAGGAGTATGAGGGGGACTGAAGCTTTCTTT. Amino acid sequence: CSARSMRGTEAFF.

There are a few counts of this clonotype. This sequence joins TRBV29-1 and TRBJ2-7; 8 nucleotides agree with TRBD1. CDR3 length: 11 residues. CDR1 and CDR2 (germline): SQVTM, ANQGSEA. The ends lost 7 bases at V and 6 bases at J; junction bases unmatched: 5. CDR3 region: CSGTTGGEQYF. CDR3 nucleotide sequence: TGCAGCGGGACAACAGGGGGCGAGCAGTACTTC.

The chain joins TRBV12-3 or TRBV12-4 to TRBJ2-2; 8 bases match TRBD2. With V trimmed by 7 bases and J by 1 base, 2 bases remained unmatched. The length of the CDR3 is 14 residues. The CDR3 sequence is CASKAGENTGELFF. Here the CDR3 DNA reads TGTGCCAGCAAAGCGGGGGAGAACACCGGGGAGCTGTTTTTT.

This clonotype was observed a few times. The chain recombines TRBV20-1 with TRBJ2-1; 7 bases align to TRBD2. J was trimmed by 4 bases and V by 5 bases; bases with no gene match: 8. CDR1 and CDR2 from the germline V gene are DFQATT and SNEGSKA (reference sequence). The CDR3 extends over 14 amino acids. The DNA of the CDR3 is TGCAGTGCTTCACCGGGACTAACATACAATGAGCAGTTCTTC. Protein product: CSASPGLTYNEQFF.

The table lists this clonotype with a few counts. In DNA form, the CDR3 reads TGCAGTGCTAGAGAGAAACAGGGGGTTGGGAATTCACCCCTCCACTTT. Protein product: CSAREKQGVGNSPLHF. This chain uses TRBV20-1 with TRBJ1-6; 8 bases match TRBD1. CDR1 is DFQATT, CDR2 SNEGSKA, per germline (reference sequence). V dropped 0 bases and J dropped 7; count of bases not matched to a gene: 8. The CDR3 loop spans 16 amino acids.

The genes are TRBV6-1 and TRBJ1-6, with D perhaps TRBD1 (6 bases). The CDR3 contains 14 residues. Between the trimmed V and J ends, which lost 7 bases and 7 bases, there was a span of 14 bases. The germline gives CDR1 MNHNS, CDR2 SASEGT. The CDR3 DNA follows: TGTGCCAGCATAATTACAGGGTGGAATTCACCCCTCCACTTT. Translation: CASIITGWNSPLHF.

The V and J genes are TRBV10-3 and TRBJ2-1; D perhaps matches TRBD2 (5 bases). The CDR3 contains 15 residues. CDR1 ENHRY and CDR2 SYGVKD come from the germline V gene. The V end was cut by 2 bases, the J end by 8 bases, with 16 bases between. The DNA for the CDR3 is TGTGCCATCAGTGAGGGACCCTTTACTAGGGATGAGCAGTTCTTC. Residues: CAISEGPFTRDEQFF.

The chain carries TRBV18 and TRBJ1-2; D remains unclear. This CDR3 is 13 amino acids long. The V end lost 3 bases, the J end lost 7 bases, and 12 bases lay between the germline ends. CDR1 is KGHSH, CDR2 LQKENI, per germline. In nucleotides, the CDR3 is TGTGCCAGCTCACCGGACCTGGGGTCTGGCTACACCTTC. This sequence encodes CASSPDLGSGYTF.

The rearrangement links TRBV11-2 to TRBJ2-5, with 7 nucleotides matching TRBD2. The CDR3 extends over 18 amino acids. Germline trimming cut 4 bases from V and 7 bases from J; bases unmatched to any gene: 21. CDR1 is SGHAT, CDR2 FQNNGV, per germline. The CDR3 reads CASSSRPSGDYQEWTQYF. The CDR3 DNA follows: TGTGCCAGCAGCTCCCGTCCGAGCGGGGACTACCAAGAGTGGACCCAGTACTTC.

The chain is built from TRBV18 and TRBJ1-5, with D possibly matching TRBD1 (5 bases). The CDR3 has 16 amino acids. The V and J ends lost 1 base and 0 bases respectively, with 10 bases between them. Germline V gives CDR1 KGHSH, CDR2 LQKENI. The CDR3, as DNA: TGTGCCAGCTCACCACGGTGGGGGGATAGCAATCAGCCCCAGCATTTT. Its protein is CASSPRWGDSNQPQHF. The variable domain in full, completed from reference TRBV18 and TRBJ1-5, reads NAGVMQNPRHLVRRRGQEARLRCSPMKGHSHVYWYRQLPEEGLKFMVYLQKENIIDESGMPKERFSAEFPKEGPSILRIQQVVRGDSAAYFCASSPRWGDSNQPQHFGDGTRLSIL.

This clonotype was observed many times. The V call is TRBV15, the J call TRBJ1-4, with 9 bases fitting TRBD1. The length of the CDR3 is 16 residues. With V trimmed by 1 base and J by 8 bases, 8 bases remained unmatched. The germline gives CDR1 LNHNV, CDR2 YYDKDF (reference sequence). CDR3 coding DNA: TGTGCCACCAGCAGAGGAGGTACAGGGGGCACAGAAAAACTGTTTTTT. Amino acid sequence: CATSRGGTGGTEKLFF.

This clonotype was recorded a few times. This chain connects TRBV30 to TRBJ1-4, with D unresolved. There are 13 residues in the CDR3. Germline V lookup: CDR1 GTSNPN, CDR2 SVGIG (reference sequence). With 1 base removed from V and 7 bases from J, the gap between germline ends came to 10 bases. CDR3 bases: TGTGCCTGGAGTGAGCGGGCCGGTGAAAAACTGTTTTTT. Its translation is CAWSERAGEKLFF.

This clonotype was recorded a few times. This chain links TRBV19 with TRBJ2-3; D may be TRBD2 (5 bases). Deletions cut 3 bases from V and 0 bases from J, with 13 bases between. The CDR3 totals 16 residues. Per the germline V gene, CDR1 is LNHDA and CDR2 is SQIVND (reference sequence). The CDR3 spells CASSIQSGSSTDTQYF. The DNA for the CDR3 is TGTGCCAGTAGTATTCAGAGCGGTTCTAGCACAGATACGCAGTATTTT.

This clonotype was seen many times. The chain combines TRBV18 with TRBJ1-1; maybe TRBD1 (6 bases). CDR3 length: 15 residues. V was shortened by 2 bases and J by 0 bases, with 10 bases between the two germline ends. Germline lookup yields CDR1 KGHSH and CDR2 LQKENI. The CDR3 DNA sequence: TGTGCCAGCTCACCAGGGACAAGAATGAACACTGAAGCTTTCTTT. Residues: CASSPGTRMNTEAFF.

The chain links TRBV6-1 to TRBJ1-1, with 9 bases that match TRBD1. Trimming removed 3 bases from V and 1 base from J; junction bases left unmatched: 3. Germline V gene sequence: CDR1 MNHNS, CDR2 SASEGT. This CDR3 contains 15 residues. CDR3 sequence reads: CASSEDRGRNTEAFF. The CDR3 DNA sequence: TGTGCCAGCAGTGAGGACAGGGGTCGGAACACTGAAGCTTTCTTT.

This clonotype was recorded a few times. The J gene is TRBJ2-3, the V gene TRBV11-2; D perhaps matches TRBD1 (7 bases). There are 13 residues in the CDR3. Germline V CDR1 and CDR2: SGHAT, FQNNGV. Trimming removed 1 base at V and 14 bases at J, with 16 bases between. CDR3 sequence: CASSLVEGAGRYF. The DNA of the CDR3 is TGTGCCAGCAGCTTAGTTGAGGGGGCGGGACGGTATTTT.

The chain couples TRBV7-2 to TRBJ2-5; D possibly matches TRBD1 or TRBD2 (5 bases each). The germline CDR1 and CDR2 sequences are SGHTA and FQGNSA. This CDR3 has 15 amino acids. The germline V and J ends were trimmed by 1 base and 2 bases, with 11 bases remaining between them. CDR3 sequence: CASSLVGVGQETQYF. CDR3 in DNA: TGTGCCAGCAGCTTAGTGGGGGTAGGGCAAGAGACCCAGTACTTC.

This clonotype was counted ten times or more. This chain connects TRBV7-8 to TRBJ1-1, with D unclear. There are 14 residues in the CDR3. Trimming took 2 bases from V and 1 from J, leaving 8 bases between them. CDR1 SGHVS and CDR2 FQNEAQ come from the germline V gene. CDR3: CASSLYNGNTEAFF. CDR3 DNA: TGTGCCAGCAGCTTATACAACGGGAACACTGAAGCTTTCTTT.

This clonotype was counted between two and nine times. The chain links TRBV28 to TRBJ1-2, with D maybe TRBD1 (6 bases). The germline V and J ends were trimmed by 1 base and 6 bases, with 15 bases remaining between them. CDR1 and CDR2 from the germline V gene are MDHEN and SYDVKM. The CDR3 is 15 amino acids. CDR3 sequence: CASSLLGRPGDGYTF. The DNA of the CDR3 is TGTGCCAGCAGTTTATTAGGCCGGCCAGGGGATGGCTACACCTTC.

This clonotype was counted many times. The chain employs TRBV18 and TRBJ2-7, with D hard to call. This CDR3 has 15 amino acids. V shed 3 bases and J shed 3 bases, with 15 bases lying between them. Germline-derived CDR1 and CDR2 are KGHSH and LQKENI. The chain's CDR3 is CASSPPGTTNYEQYF. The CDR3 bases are TGTGCCAGCTCACCCCCGGGCACCACAAACTACGAGCAGTACTTC.

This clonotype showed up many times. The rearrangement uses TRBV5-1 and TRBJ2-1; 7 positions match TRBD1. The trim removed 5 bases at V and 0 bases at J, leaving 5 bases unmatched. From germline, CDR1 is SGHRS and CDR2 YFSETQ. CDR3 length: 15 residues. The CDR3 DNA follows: TGCGCCAGCAGTCCGACAGGGAACTCCTACAATGAGCAGTTCTTC. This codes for CASSPTGNSYNEQFF. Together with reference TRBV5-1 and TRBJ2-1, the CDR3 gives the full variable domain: KAGVTQTPRYLIKTRGQQVTLSCSPISGHRSVSWYQQTPGQGLQFLFEYFSETQRNKGNFPGRFSGRQFSNSRSEMNVSTLELGDSALYLCASSPTGNSYNEQFFGPGTRLTVL.

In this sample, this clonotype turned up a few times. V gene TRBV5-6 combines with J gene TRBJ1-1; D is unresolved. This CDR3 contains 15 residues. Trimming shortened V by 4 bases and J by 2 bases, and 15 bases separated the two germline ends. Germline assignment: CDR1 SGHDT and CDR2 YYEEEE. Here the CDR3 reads CASSGRRGTNTEAFF. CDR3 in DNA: TGTGCCAGCAGCGGCAGACGAGGTACCAACACTGAAGCTTTCTTT. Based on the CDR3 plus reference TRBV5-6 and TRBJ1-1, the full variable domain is DAGVTQSPTHLIKTRGQQVTLRCSPKSGHDTVSWYQQALGQGPQFIFQYYEEEERQRGNFPDRFSGHQFPNYSSELNVNALLLGDSALYLCASSGRRGTNTEAFFGQGTRLTVV.

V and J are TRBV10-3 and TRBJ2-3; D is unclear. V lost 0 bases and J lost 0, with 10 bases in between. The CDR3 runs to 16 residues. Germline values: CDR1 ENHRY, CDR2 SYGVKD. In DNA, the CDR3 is TGTGCCATCAGTGAGTCATCCGGAGCCAGCACAGATACGCAGTATTTT. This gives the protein CAISESSGASTDTQYF.

As DNA, the CDR3 is TGCGCCAGCAGTGAAGAACATAGCAATCAGCCCCAGCATTTT. It codes for CASSEEHSNQPQHF. The rearrangement joins TRBV10-2 to TRBJ1-5; no clear D gene. The CDR3 extends over 14 amino acids. Germline assignment: CDR1 WSHSY and CDR2 SAAADI. The V end was cut by 3 bases, the J end by 0 bases, with 6 bases between.

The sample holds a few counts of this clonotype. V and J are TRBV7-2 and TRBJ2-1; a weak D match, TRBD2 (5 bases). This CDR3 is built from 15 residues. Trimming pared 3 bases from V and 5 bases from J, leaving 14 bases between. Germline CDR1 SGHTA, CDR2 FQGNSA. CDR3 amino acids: CASSLRGRRDNEQFF. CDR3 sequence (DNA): TGTGCCAGCAGCTTGAGAGGGCGCCGAGACAATGAGCAGTTCTTC. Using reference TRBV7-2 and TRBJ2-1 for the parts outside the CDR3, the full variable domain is GAGVSQSPSNKVTEKGKDVELRCDPISGHTALYWYRQSLGQGLEFLIYFQGNSAPDKSGLPSDRFSAERTGGSVSTLTIQRTQQEDSAVYLCASSLRGRRDNEQFFGPGTRLTVL.

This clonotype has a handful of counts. The chain's CDR3 is CSAPAWDEQYF. In nucleotides, the CDR3 is TGCAGTGCCCCCGCGTGGGACGAGCAGTACTTC. This sequence joins TRBV20-1 and TRBJ2-7; no reliable D call. V was clipped by 6 bases and J by 5 bases, with 11 bases between them. The CDR3 sequence is 11 residues long. Per the germline V gene, CDR1 is DFQATT and CDR2 is SNEGSKA (reference sequence).

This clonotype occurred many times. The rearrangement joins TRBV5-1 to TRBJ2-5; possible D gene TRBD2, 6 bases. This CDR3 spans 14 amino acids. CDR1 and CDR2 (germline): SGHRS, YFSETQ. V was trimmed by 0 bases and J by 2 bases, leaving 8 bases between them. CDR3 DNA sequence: TGCGCCAGCAGCTTGGGCGGGGCTCAAGAGACCCAGTACTTC. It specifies CASSLGGAQETQYF.